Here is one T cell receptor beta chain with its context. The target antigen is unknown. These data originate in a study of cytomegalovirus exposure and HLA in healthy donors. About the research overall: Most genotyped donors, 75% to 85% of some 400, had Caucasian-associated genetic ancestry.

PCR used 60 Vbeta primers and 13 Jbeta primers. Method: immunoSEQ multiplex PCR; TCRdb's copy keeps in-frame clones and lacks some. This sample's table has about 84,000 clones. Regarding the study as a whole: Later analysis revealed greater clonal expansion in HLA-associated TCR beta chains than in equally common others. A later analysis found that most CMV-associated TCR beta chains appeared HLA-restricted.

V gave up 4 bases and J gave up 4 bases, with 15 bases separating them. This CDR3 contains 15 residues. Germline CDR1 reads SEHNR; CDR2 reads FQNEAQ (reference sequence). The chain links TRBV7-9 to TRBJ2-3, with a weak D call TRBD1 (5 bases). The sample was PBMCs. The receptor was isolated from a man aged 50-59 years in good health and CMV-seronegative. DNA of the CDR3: TGTGCCAGCAGCTCCCCCAGCGTGGGGCCAGATACGCAGTATTTT. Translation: CASSSPSVGPDTQYF.